Each of the 30 T cell receptor beta chains below was sequenced from the same sample in a study of blood T cell repertoires in COVID-19. Clones were read by immunoSEQ multiplex PCR, and TCRdb kept only the in-frame ones, dropping some. The table lists 150,000 to 200,000 clones, 85% to 90% of them singletons. The source material was peripheral blood. The source is a woman aged 70 to 79 with COVID-19, enrolled during active disease.

CDR3 sequence reads: CASSLINVGGYTF. The CDR3 DNA reads as TGTGCCAGCAGTTTAATTAACGTCGGGGGCTACACCTTC. V and J are TRBV28 and TRBJ1-2; D remains ambiguous. The CDR3 is made up of 13 amino acids. Germline values: CDR1 MDHEN, CDR2 SYDVKM. V shed 2 bases and J shed 8 bases, with 12 bases lying between them.

The chain recombines TRBV7-2 with TRBJ2-2; TRBD2 aligns across 10 bases. CDR1 and CDR2 from the germline V gene are SGHTA and FQGNSA. With V trimmed by 6 bases and J by 5 bases, 9 bases remained unmatched. The CDR3 sequence is 16 residues long. DNA of the CDR3: TGTGCCAGCAGTTTGAAGAAAGCGGGGGGGACCGGGGAGCTGTTTTTT. Encoded protein: CASSLKKAGGTGELFF. The complete variable domain, with remaining parts taken from reference TRBV7-2 and TRBJ2-2, reads GAGVSQSPSNKVTEKGKDVELRCDPISGHTALYWYRQSLGQGLEFLIYFQGNSAPDKSGLPSDRFSAERTGGSVSTLTIQRTQQEDSAVYLCASSLKKAGGTGELFFGEGSRLTVL.

The CDR3 protein is CASSSKRDRGLWSNQPQHF. In nucleotides, the CDR3 is TGTGCCAGCAGCTCCAAGAGGGACAGGGGGCTGTGGAGCAATCAGCCCCAGCATTTT. J is TRBJ1-5 and V is TRBV28, with 12 bases identical to TRBD1. This CDR3 region has 19 residues. V trimming: 6 bases; J trimming: 1 base; junction bases outside the gene matches: 13. In germline, CDR1 is MDHEN, CDR2 SYDVKM.

The chain has TRBV5-4 and TRBJ2-1, with D unresolved. The V end lost 0 bases, the J end lost 2 bases, and 12 bases lay between the germline ends. CDR1 SGHNT and CDR2 YYREEE come from the germline V gene (reference sequence). The CDR3 has 16 residues. The CDR3 region is CASSLAPPSTYNEQFF. Here the CDR3 DNA reads TGTGCCAGCAGCTTGGCACCTCCAAGCACCTACAATGAGCAGTTCTTC.

This chain uses TRBV10-2 with TRBJ2-7; D is uncertain. Trimming stripped 2 bases from V and 4 bases from J, with 6 bases between. CDR1 is WSHSY and CDR2 is SAAADI in the germline V gene. This CDR3 contains 12 residues. In nucleotides, the CDR3 is TGCGCCAGCAGTGAGGTGGAGTACGAGCAGTACTTC. This sequence encodes CASSEVEYEQYF.

V and J are TRBV14 and TRBJ2-1, with 12 bases identical to TRBD2. Germline CDR1 SGHDN, CDR2 FVKESK. The V and J ends lost 5 bases and 1 base, in that order; junction bases with no gene match: 3. This CDR3 has 16 amino acids. CDR3 nucleotides: TGTGCCAGCAGCGAACTAGCGGGGGGATCCTACAATGAGCAGTTCTTC. Translation: CASSELAGGSYNEQFF.

In this sample, this clone turned up a few times. The chain carries TRBV28 and TRBJ1-3; weak D call: TRBD1 (5 bases). The V gene lost 5 bases and the J gene lost 0 bases, with 11 bases spanning the gap. The CDR3 has 15 amino acids. Germline values: CDR1 MDHEN, CDR2 SYDVKM. The CDR3 DNA sequence: TGTGCCAGCAGTCCCTGGACAAGCTCTGGAAACACCATATATTTT. It encodes CASSPWTSSGNTIYF. Filled out from reference TRBV28 and TRBJ1-3, the complete variable domain reads DVKVTQSSRYLVKRTGEKVFLECVQDMDHENMFWYRQDPGLGLRLIYFSYDVKMKEKGDIPEGYSVSREKKERFSLILESASTNQTSMYLCASSPWTSSGNTIYFGEGSWLTVV.

The chain uses TRBV9 and TRBJ2-1, with 9 bases lining up with TRBD2. Germline V gene sequence: CDR1 SGDLS, CDR2 YYNGEE. CDR3 size: 16 residues. V lost 4 bases, J lost 10 bases, and 15 bases stayed unmatched. The CDR3 sequence: CASSPAGTSKFSEQFF. In DNA, the CDR3 is TGTGCCAGCAGCCCTGCCGGGACTAGCAAGTTCAGCGAGCAGTTCTTC.

This sequence joins TRBV2 and TRBJ2-3, with TRBD2 identical over 10 bases. The V gene end was trimmed by 6 bases and the J gene end by 6 bases; junction bases not matched to a gene: 6. The CDR3 has 14 amino acids. Germline V gene lookup returns CDR1 SNHLY and CDR2 FYNNEI. The CDR3 sequence: CASRISGGSDTQYF. For the CDR3, the DNA is TGTGCCAGCAGGATTAGCGGGGGGTCCGATACGCAGTATTTT.

The gene calls are TRBV7-9 and TRBJ2-7, with TRBD1 matching 8 bases. Germline loops: CDR1 SEHNR, CDR2 FQNEAQ (reference sequence). This CDR3 spans 14 amino acids. The V segment lost 5 bases and the J segment 5 bases; nucleotides outside the gene matches: 8. CDR3 sequence reads: CASSRQGTGDEQYF. Written as DNA, the CDR3 is TGTGCCAGCAGCCGCCAAGGGACAGGCGACGAGCAGTACTTC.

CDR3 amino acids: CASTRGRGTEQPQHF. For the CDR3, the DNA is TGTGCCAGCACAAGAGGGAGGGGTACGGAGCAGCCCCAGCATTTT. The gene calls are TRBV6-5 and TRBJ1-5; perhaps TRBD1 as D (5 bases). Germline values: CDR1 MNHEY, CDR2 SVGAGI. The CDR3 extends over 15 amino acids. Trimming took off 7 bases at V and 7 bases at J, with 20 bases between the two ends.

This chain uses TRBV18 with TRBJ2-1; perhaps TRBD2 as D (5 bases). The CDR3 consists of 16 residues. Germline assignment: CDR1 KGHSH and CDR2 LQKENI. Trimming removed 0 bases from V and 0 bases from J, with 9 bases in between. The CDR3 reads CASSPPRGISYNEQFF. CDR3 sequence (DNA): TGTGCCAGCTCACCACCCCGGGGAATCTCCTACAATGAGCAGTTCTTC.

This clone was observed a few times. The genes are TRBV2 and TRBJ1-6, with 9 bases lining up with TRBD1. This CDR3 region has 15 residues. Germline V gives CDR1 SNHLY, CDR2 FYNNEI. The V and J ends lost 1 base and 8 bases, in that order; junction bases with no gene match: 3. CDR3 sequence: CASSEVWTGDSPLHF. The DNA of the CDR3 is TGTGCCAGCAGTGAAGTTTGGACAGGGGATTCACCCCTCCACTTT. Supplemented by reference TRBV2 and TRBJ1-6, the full variable domain reads EPEVTQTPSHQVTQMGQEVILRCVPISNHLYFYWYRQILGQKVEFLVSFYNNEISEKSEIFDDQFSVERPDGSNFTLKIRSTKLEDSAMYFCASSEVWTGDSPLHFGNGTRLTVT.

In nucleotides, the CDR3 is TGTGCCACCAGCAGAGATCTCAACATCCTCACTGAAGCTTTCTTT. It is translated as CATSRDLNILTEAFF. The rearrangement links TRBV15 to TRBJ1-1; D remains ambiguous. Germline assignment: CDR1 LNHNV and CDR2 YYDKDF (reference sequence). Trimming removed 0 bases at V and 4 bases at J, with 12 bases between. CDR3 length: 15 amino acids.

The rearrangement uses TRBV7-8 and TRBJ2-5; no clear D. The CDR3 totals 15 residues. Germline V gives CDR1 SGHVS, CDR2 FQNEAQ. V was clipped by 2 bases and J by 5 bases, with 15 bases between them. The CDR3 sequence is CASSLMTRSVETQYF. DNA of the CDR3: TGTGCCAGCAGCTTAATGACTCGCAGCGTGGAGACCCAGTACTTC.

The chain carries TRBV12-3 or TRBV12-4 and TRBJ2-7; a weak D match, TRBD1 (6 bases). Trimming cost V 6 bases and J 9 bases, with 15 bases left between them. The CDR3 has 12 amino acids. In DNA form, the CDR3 reads TGTGCCAGCAGACTCCAGGGGAGTGGGCAGTACTTC. This translates into CASRLQGSGQYF.

This clone was seen only once. The J gene is TRBJ2-1, the V gene TRBV28; TRBD1 is a possible D gene (6 bases). Trimming stripped 1 base from V and 1 base from J, with 20 bases between. Germline V lookup: CDR1 MDHEN, CDR2 SYDVKM. CDR3 size: 19 residues. The CDR3: CASSLYPLGDRSSYNEQFF. DNA for the CDR3: TGTGCCAGCAGTTTATACCCCCTCGGCGACAGGAGTTCCTACAATGAGCAGTTCTTC. Full variable domain (rest looked up from reference TRBV28 and TRBJ2-1): DVKVTQSSRYLVKRTGEKVFLECVQDMDHENMFWYRQDPGLGLRLIYFSYDVKMKEKGDIPEGYSVSREKKERFSLILESASTNQTSMYLCASSLYPLGDRSSYNEQFFGPGTRLTVL.

The chain carries TRBV14 and TRBJ2-5; the match to TRBD1 covers 8 bases. CDR1 and CDR2 (germline): SGHDN, FVKESK. Trimming at V came to 0 bases and at J to 0 bases, leaving 3 bases not matched to a gene. The CDR3 has 16 residues. The CDR3 DNA reads TGTGCCAGCAGCCAAGACAGGGGGCGGTACCAAGAGACCCAGTACTTC. Translated, it gives CASSQDRGRYQETQYF. The whole variable domain, filled in from reference TRBV14 and TRBJ2-5, reads EAGVTQFPSHSVIEKGQTVTLRCDPISGHDNLYWYRRVMGKEIKFLLHFVKESKQDESGMPNNRFLAERTGGTYSTLKVQPAELEDSGVYFCASSQDRGRYQETQYFGPGTRLLVL.

This sequence joins TRBV7-9 and TRBJ1-1, with 10 bases lining up with TRBD1. J was trimmed by 6 bases and V by 0 bases; bases with no gene match: 10. This CDR3 is 17 amino acids long. Germline values: CDR1 SEHNR, CDR2 FQNEAQ (reference sequence). The DNA for the CDR3 is TGTGCCAGCAGCTTAGCCCGGCGGGGGACAGGGGAACCTGAAGCTTTCTTT. Translated: CASSLARRGTGEPEAFF.

This sequence joins TRBV3-1 (or the pseudogene TRBV3-2) and TRBJ1-3; 8 bases are shared with TRBD1. With V trimmed by 0 bases and J by 3 bases, 4 bases remained unmatched. The CDR3 runs 16 residues. The germline gives CDR1 LGHDT, CDR2 YNNKEL (reference sequence). CDR3 residues: CASSQDGGQGGNTIYF. The DNA for the CDR3 is TGTGCCAGCAGCCAAGATGGTGGACAGGGTGGAAACACCATATATTTT.

The gene calls are TRBV9 and TRBJ2-3; D might be TRBD2 (6 bases). CDR3 size: 17 residues. V was shortened by 2 bases and J by 6 bases, with 22 bases between the two germline ends. Per the germline V gene, CDR1 is SGDLS and CDR2 is YYNGEE. The CDR3 sequence: CASSVLRGSVGTDTQYF. CDR3 in DNA: TGTGCCAGCAGCGTGCTCCGGGGGTCTGTTGGAACGGATACGCAGTATTTT.

The genes are TRBV19 and TRBJ1-5; the D gene is possibly TRBD1 (6 bases). Trimming shortened V by 1 base and J by 1 base, and 17 bases separated the two germline ends. The germline gives CDR1 LNHDA, CDR2 SQIVND (reference sequence). The length of the CDR3 is 18 residues. CDR3 in amino acids: CASSIGGRTAISNQPQHF. CDR3 DNA: TGTGCCAGTAGTATAGGTGGAAGGACAGCGATAAGCAATCAGCCCCAGCATTTT. Combining the CDR3 with reference TRBV19 and TRBJ1-5 gives the whole variable domain DGGITQSPKYLFRKEGQNVTLSCEQNLNHDAMYWYRQDPGQGLRLIYYSQIVNDFQKGDIAEGYSVSREKKESFPLTVTSAQKNPTAFYLCASSIGGRTAISNQPQHFGDGTRLSIL.

The V and J genes are TRBV6-1 and TRBJ1-4; TRBD1 might be the D (5 bases). The CDR3 contains 16 residues. Trimming removed 2 bases from V and 0 bases from J, with 10 bases in between. Germline V lookup: CDR1 MNHNS, CDR2 SASEGT. Here the CDR3 reads CASSEWGVATNEKLFF. The CDR3 coding sequence is TGTGCCAGCAGTGAATGGGGGGTTGCAACTAATGAAAAACTGTTTTTT.

The rearrangement links TRBV28 to TRBJ2-1; 11 bases are a match to TRBD2. The CDR3 is 16 residues long. The germline gives CDR1 MDHEN, CDR2 SYDVKM. V lost 5 bases and J lost 5; bases outside the gene matches: 8. CDR3 loop: CASSLTSGAYNNEQFF. The CDR3 coding sequence is TGTGCCAGCAGTCTGACTAGCGGGGCCTACAACAATGAGCAGTTCTTC.

The rearrangement joins TRBV25-1 to TRBJ1-4; D not resolved. The CDR3 is made up of 15 amino acids. The germline gives CDR1 MGHDK, CDR2 SYGVNS. V was trimmed by 2 bases and J by 4 bases, leaving 11 bases between them. The CDR3 bases are TGTGCCAGCAGTGAACTCGCCGGAGGTAATGAAAAACTGTTTTTT. This sequence encodes CASSELAGGNEKLFF.

The chain recombines TRBV11-3 with TRBJ2-2, with 8 nucleotides matching TRBD1. From germline, CDR1 is SGHNT and CDR2 YENEEA. Losses at the gene ends were 4 bases for V and 8 bases for J; bases not matched to a gene: 6. The CDR3 spans 14 residues. CDR3 protein: CASSSRTGSGELFF. The CDR3, as DNA: TGTGCCAGCAGCTCCCGGACAGGGTCGGGGGAGCTGTTTTTT. Full variable domain (missing parts from reference TRBV11-3 and TRBJ2-2): EAGVVQSPRYKIIEKKQPVAFWCNPISGHNTLYWYLQNLGQGPELLIRYENEEAVDDSQLPKDRFSAERLKGVDSTLKIQPAELGDSAVYLCASSSRTGSGELFFGEGSRLTVL.

The rearrangement links TRBV7-2 to TRBJ1-1; 7 bases are shared with TRBD1. With 5 bases clipped from V and 0 bases from J, the junction kept 6 bases outside the gene matches. Per the germline V gene, CDR1 is SGHTA and CDR2 is FQGNSA. This CDR3 is built from 15 residues. The CDR3: CASSPDRLMNTEAFF. The CDR3 DNA sequence: TGTGCCAGCAGCCCGGACAGGTTGATGAACACTGAAGCTTTCTTT.

The chain has TRBV11-2 and TRBJ1-2; D possibly corresponds to TRBD1 (5 bases). The germline gives CDR1 SGHAT, CDR2 FQNNGV. V was clipped by 5 bases and J by 5 bases, with 15 bases between them. The CDR3 runs 14 residues. CDR3 sequence: CASSPDRTSYGYTF. In nucleotides, the CDR3 is TGTGCCAGCAGCCCTGATCGGACATCATATGGCTACACCTTC.

The chain is built from TRBV11-3 and TRBJ2-2, with 8 positions matching TRBD1. CDR1 is SGHNT, CDR2 YENEEA, per germline. This CDR3 is 15 amino acids long. J gave up 8 bases and V 1 base, and 6 bases lay outside the gene matches. The CDR3 coding sequence is TGTGCCAGCAGCTTAGGGACAGGGTCCGAGGGGGAGCTGTTTTTT. This gives the protein CASSLGTGSEGELFF.

V and J are TRBV28 and TRBJ1-5; TRBD1 aligns across 7 bases. From germline, CDR1 is MDHEN and CDR2 SYDVKM. The trim removed 5 bases at V and 7 bases at J, leaving 5 bases unmatched. The CDR3 has 13 amino acids. Here the CDR3 reads CASSRQGLQPQHF. The CDR3, as DNA: TGTGCCAGCAGTCGACAGGGACTCCAGCCCCAGCATTTT.